Below are 21 T cell receptor beta chains sequenced from a single sample in a study of CD8 T cells in ankylosing spondylitis. TCRdb called the 5' RACE reads again in MiXCR, with one record for every CDR3 protein. Of roughly 240,000 distinct CDR3 sequences listed, under 8.5% are singletons. The specimen was blood, either unsorted or a sorted T cell fraction (not recorded which). These receptors all stem from a female donor with ankylosing spondylitis or in good health (not recorded which).

This clonotype was recorded many times. The V call is TRBV7-2, the J call TRBJ2-1; D is ambiguous. The V end lost 7 bases, the J end lost 8 bases, and 9 bases lay between the germline ends. Germline values: CDR1 SGHTA, CDR2 FQGNSA. This CDR3 spans 11 amino acids. The CDR3 loop is CASKVLDEQFF. CDR3 nucleotide sequence: TGTGCCAGCAAGGTTTTAGATGAGCAGTTCTTC.

Only a few counts were recorded for this clonotype. One end of the junction is discordant with germline, which a read error may explain. The rearrangement joins TRBV7-8 to TRBJ2-7, with 10 bases identical to TRBD1. The CDR3 is made up of 14 amino acids. The germline V gene has CDR1 SGHVS and CDR2 FQNEAQ. The DNA for the CDR3 is TGTGTCAGCAGCTTAGGGACAGGGGTTTACGAGCAGTACTTC. Translated, it gives CVSSLGTGVYEQYF.

This clonotype was counted at least ten times. The V call is TRBV20-1, the J call TRBJ1-5; a possible D gene is TRBD1 (6 bases). V was cut by 0 bases and J by 0 bases, with 12 bases left in between. CDR1 and CDR2 (germline): DFQATT, SNEGSKA (reference sequence). The length of the CDR3 is 16 residues. The CDR3 bases are TGCAGTGCTAGAGAGGGGGCCGCCTATAGCAATCAGCCCCAGCATTTT. Translation gives CSAREGAAYSNQPQHF.

This clonotype was seen ten or more times. The genes are TRBV4-3 and TRBJ2-2, with D maybe TRBD1 (5 bases). V was shortened by 3 bases and J by 5 bases, with 10 bases between the two germline ends. Germline-derived CDR1 and CDR2 are LGHNA and YSLEER. The CDR3 is 14 residues long. The DNA for the CDR3 is TGCGCCAGCAGCCAGATCGCAGGGACCGGGGAGCTGTTTTTT. This gives the protein CASSQIAGTGELFF.

Ten or more counts support this clonotype. The chain employs TRBV6-5 and TRBJ1-1, with 11 bases that match TRBD1. This CDR3 contains 16 residues. Unmatched junction bases numbered 5, after V lost 2 bases and J lost 3 bases. Germline CDR1 is MNHEY and CDR2 is SVGAGI. For the CDR3, the DNA is TGTGCCAGCAGTTACGGGGACAGGGGGTCGGACACTGAAGCTTTCTTT. This gives the protein CASSYGDRGSDTEAFF.

This clonotype has ten or more counts. This rearrangement joins TRBV3-1 to TRBJ2-3, with TRBD2 as a possible D gene (6 bases). The CDR3 spans 16 residues. Trimming shortened V by 3 bases and J by 0 bases, and 13 bases separated the two germline ends. The V gene's germline CDR1 is LGHDT and CDR2 YNNKEL (reference sequence). The CDR3 region has the DNA TGTGCCAGCAGCCAGCGGGGCGGCTCTAGCACAGATACGCAGTATTTT. Translation gives CASSQRGGSSTDTQYF.

The sample holds many counts of this clonotype. The V and J genes are TRBV27 and TRBJ1-5; 9 bases line up with TRBD1. The CDR3 runs 19 residues. V was pared by 5 bases and J by 0 bases, with 14 bases of the junction left unmatched. Germline lookup yields CDR1 MNHEY and CDR2 SMNVEV (reference sequence). CDR3 DNA: TGTGCCAGCAGTCCCCACAGGGGGCTAAGCGAATATAGCAATCAGCCCCAGCATTTT. The encoded protein is CASSPHRGLSEYSNQPQHF.

This clonotype was counted at least ten times. The V gene is TRBV28, the J gene TRBJ1-2; no definite D call. The V and J ends lost 6 bases and 2 bases respectively, with 13 bases between them. Germline values: CDR1 MDHEN, CDR2 SYDVKM. The CDR3 consists of 14 residues. CDR3: CASRPPARNYGYTF. In nucleotides, the CDR3 is TGTGCCAGCAGACCCCCTGCCCGCAACTATGGCTACACCTTC.

The chain employs TRBV28 and TRBJ2-1, with TRBD2 matching 16 bases. V lost 6 bases and J lost 6; bases outside the gene matches: 2. The CDR3 consists of 15 residues. Germline V gene data show CDR1 as MDHEN and CDR2 as SYDVKM. The chain's CDR3 is CASRGLAGGGNEQFF. The CDR3 bases are TGTGCCAGCAGGGGACTAGCGGGAGGGGGCAATGAGCAGTTCTTC.

This clonotype was seen many times. The chain recombines TRBV7-6 with TRBJ2-1; 7 bases are a match to TRBD1. The CDR3 is 12 amino acids. J lost 9 bases, V lost 6 bases, and 5 bases had no gene match. Germline V gives CDR1 SGHVS, CDR2 FNYEAQ. Here the CDR3 reads CASSFGDSEQFF. CDR3 bases: TGTGCCAGCAGTTTTGGGGACAGTGAGCAGTTCTTC. The variable domain in full, completed from reference TRBV7-6 and TRBJ2-1, reads GAGVSQSPRYKVTKRGQDVALRCDPISGHVSLYWYRQALGQGPEFLTYFNYEAQQDKSGLPNDRFSAERPEGSISTLTIQRTEQRDSAMYRCASSFGDSEQFFGPGTRLTVL.

The chain links TRBV3-1 to TRBJ2-3; 13 nucleotides line up with TRBD2. CDR1 is LGHDT, CDR2 YNNKEL, per germline (reference sequence). CDR3 length: 15 residues. V was pared by 1 base and J by 5 bases, with 0 bases of the junction left unmatched. The CDR3 sequence is CASSQGTSGRDTQYF. In nucleotides, the CDR3 is TGTGCCAGCAGCCAAGGGACTAGCGGGAGAGATACGCAGTATTTT.

The sample holds many counts of this clonotype. CDR3 DNA: TGTGCCAGCCAACTCGGGGGGCGAGGGGAGCAGTTCTTC. Translated, it gives CASQLGGRGEQFF. The chain couples TRBV28 to TRBJ2-1; possibly TRBD2 for D (7 bases). Trimming left V 8 bases short and J 10 bases short, with 18 bases between. CDR1 is MDHEN, CDR2 SYDVKM, per germline. This CDR3 contains 13 residues.

The table lists this clonotype with a few counts. The chain couples TRBV20-1 to TRBJ2-1, with unresolved D. This CDR3 spans 16 amino acids. Deletions cut 1 base from V and 7 bases from J, with 20 bases between. Germline V gene lookup returns CDR1 DFQATT and CDR2 SNEGSKA (reference sequence). CDR3 in DNA: TGCAGTGCTAGAGTGCCACCGCCTTGGCCCGAGAATGAGCAGTTCTTC. Its translation: CSARVPPPWPENEQFF.

This clonotype was detected ten times or more. This chain joins TRBV12-3 or TRBV12-4 and TRBJ1-1; D perhaps matches TRBD1 (5 bases). The V gene lost 1 base and the J gene lost 7 bases, with 13 bases spanning the gap. CDR3 length: 14 amino acids. As DNA, the CDR3 is TGTGCCAGCAGTTTAGGAGGGGAGGGAGGTGAAGCTTTCTTT. Translated, it gives CASSLGGEGGEAFF.

The gene calls are TRBV7-9 and TRBJ1-3; D gene uncertain. V gave up 5 bases and J gave up 0 bases, with 11 bases separating them. CDR3 length: 15 residues. CDR1 is SEHNR and CDR2 is FQNEAQ in the germline V gene (reference sequence). The CDR3 is CASSPSSLSGNTIYF. In nucleotides, the CDR3 is TGTGCCAGCAGCCCCTCATCCCTCTCTGGAAACACCATATATTTT.

In its sample, this clonotype was seen many times. The CDR3 region has the DNA TGCAGTGCTAGAGATCCCGCGTACGCTAATGAAAAACTGTTTTTT. It is translated as CSARDPAYANEKLFF. The gene calls are TRBV20-1 and TRBJ1-4; no firm D call. The germline V and J ends were trimmed by 0 bases and 3 bases, with 11 bases remaining between them. The germline CDR1 and CDR2 sequences are DFQATT and SNEGSKA (reference sequence). CDR3 length: 15 amino acids.

This clonotype was seen repeatedly, ten times or more. V gene TRBV4-3 combines with J gene TRBJ2-1, with 11 nucleotides matching TRBD2. The CDR3 runs 16 residues. Losses at the gene ends were 4 bases for V and 6 bases for J; bases not matched to a gene: 8. The germline V gene has CDR1 LGHNA and CDR2 YSLEER. CDR3 in DNA: TGCGCCAGCAGCCTGCTGGGGACTAGCGGAATCAATGAGCAGTTCTTC. Protein sequence: CASSLLGTSGINEQFF.

This clonotype was picked up a small number of times. The chain is built from TRBV20-1 and TRBJ2-7; unclear D gene. CDR3 length: 14 residues. Trimming pared 3 bases from V and 0 bases from J, leaving 12 bases between. Per the germline V gene, CDR1 is DFQATT and CDR2 is SNEGSKA (reference sequence). The CDR3 is CSASARISSYEQYF. The CDR3 bases are TGCAGTGCTAGTGCTCGGATTAGCTCCTACGAGCAGTACTTC.

In regard to this clonotype: A much larger clone sits a single nucleotide away, making a read error possible. The chain recombines TRBV5-5 with TRBJ1-2; 8 positions match TRBD1. The CDR3 extends over 14 amino acids. Per the germline V gene, CDR1 is SGHKS and CDR2 is YYEKEE (reference sequence). In DNA form, the CDR3 reads TGTGCCAACAGCCATTTGGACAGGGCCTATGGCTACACCTTC. Residues: CANSHLDRAYGYTF.

This clonotype was counted ten times or more. V and J are TRBV20-1 and TRBJ2-3; 8 bases line up with TRBD2. The V gene's germline CDR1 is DFQATT and CDR2 SNEGSKA (reference sequence). The junction had 4 bases not matched to a gene; V was cut back by 3 bases and J by 2 bases. The length of the CDR3 is 14 residues. This CDR3 reads CSASLAGPTDTQYF. The CDR3, as DNA: TGCAGTGCTAGCCTAGCGGGCCCCACAGATACGCAGTATTTT.

The chain recombines TRBV14 with TRBJ1-1; D is possibly TRBD1 (6 bases). The CDR3 runs 14 residues. Germline V gene sequence: CDR1 SGHDN, CDR2 FVKESK. Trimming removed 2 bases at V and 6 bases at J, with 13 bases between. CDR3 DNA: TGTGCCAGCAGCCAAACAGGGATCGTCGCTGAAGCTTTCTTT. This gives the protein CASSQTGIVAEAFF.